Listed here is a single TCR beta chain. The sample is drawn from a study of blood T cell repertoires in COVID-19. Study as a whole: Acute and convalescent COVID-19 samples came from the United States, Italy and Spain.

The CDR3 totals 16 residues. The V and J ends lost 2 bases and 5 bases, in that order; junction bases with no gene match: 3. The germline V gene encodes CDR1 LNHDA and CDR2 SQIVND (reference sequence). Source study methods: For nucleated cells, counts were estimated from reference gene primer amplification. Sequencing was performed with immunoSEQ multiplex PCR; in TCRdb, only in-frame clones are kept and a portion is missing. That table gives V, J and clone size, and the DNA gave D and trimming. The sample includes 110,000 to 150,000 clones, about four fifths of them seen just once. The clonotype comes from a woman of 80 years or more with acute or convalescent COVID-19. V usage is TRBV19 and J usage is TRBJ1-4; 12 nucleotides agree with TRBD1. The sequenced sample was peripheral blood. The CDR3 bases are TGTGCCAGTAGTATAAGGGACAGGGGGCGCAATGAAAAACTGTTTTTT. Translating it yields CASSIRDRGRNEKLFF.